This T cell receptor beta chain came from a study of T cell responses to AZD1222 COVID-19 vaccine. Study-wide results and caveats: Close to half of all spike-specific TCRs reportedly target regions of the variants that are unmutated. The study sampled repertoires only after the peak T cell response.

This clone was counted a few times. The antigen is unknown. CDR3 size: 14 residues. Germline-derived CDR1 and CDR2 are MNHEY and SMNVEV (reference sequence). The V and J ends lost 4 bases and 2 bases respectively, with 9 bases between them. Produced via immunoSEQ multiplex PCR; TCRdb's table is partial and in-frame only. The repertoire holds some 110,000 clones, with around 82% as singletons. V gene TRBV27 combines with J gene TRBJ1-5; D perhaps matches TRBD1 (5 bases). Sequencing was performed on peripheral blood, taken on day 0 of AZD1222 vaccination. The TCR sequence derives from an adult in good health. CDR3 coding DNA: TGTGCCAGCAGTTCGGGACGGGGCAATCAGCCCCAGCATTTT. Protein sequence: CASSSGRGNQPQHF.